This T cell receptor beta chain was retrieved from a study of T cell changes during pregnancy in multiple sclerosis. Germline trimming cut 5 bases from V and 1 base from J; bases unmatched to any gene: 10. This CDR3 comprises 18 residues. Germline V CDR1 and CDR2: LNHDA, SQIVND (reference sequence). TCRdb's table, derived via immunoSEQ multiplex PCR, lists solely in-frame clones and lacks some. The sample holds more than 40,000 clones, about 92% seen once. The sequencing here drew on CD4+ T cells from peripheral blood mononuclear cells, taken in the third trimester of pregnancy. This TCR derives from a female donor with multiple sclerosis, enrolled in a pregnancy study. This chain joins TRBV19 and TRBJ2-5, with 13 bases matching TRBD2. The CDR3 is CASSGTGTSGARQETQYF. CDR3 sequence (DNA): TGTGCCAGTAGTGGAACCGGGACTAGCGGGGCCCGCCAAGAGACCCAGTACTTC.